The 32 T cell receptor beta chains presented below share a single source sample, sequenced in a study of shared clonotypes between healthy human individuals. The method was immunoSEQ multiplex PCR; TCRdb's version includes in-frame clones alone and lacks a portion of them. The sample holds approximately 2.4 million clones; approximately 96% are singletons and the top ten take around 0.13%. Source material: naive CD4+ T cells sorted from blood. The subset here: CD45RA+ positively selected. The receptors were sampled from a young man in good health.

CDR3 nucleotides: TGTGCCAGCAGTGACCAGGCGAACACTGAAGCTTTCTTT. Translated, it gives CASSDQANTEAFF. The chain carries TRBV6-1 and TRBJ1-1; no firm D call. Germline assignment: CDR1 MNHNS and CDR2 SASEGT. V lost 3 bases to trimming and J lost 1 base, with 6 bases between them. This CDR3 comprises 13 residues.

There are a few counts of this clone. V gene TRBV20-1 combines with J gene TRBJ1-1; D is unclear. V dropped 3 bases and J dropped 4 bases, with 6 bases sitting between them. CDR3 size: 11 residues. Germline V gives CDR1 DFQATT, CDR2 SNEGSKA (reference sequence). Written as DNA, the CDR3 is TGCAGTGCTAGGTTCGGCACTGAAGCTTTCTTT. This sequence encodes CSARFGTEAFF.

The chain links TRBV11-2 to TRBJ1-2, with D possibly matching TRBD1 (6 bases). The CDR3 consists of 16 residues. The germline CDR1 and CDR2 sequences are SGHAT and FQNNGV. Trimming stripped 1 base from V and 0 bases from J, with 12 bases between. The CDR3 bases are TGTGCCAGCAGCTTAGTCGCTCAGGGGCCTAACTATGGCTACACCTTC. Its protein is CASSLVAQGPNYGYTF.

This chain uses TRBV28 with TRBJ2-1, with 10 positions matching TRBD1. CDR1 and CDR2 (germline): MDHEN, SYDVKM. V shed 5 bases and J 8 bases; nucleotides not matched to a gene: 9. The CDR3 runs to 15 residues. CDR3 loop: CASSPTGTGDYEQFF. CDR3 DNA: TGTGCCAGCAGTCCGACCGGGACAGGGGACTATGAGCAGTTCTTC. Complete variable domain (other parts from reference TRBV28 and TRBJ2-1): DVKVTQSSRYLVKRTGEKVFLECVQDMDHENMFWYRQDPGLGLRLIYFSYDVKMKEKGDIPEGYSVSREKKERFSLILESASTNQTSMYLCASSPTGTGDYEQFFGPGTRLTVL.

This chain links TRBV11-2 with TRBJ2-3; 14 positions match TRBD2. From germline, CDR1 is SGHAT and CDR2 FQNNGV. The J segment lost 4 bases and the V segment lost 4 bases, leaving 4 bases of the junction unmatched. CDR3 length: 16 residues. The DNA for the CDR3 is TGTGCCAGCAGCTCCTCGACTAGCGGGAGGGCAGATACGCAGTATTTT. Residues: CASSSSTSGRADTQYF.

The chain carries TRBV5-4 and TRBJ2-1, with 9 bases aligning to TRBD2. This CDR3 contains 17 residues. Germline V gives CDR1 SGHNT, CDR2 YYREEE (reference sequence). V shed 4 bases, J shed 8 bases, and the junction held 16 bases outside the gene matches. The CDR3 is CASSPNLGAGGVDEQFF. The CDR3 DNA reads TGTGCCAGCAGCCCCAACCTTGGAGCGGGGGGTGTAGATGAGCAGTTCTTC. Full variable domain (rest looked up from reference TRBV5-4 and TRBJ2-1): ETGVTQSPTHLIKTRGQQVTLRCSSQSGHNTVSWYQQALGQGPQFIFQYYREEENGRGNFPPRFSGLQFPNYSSELNVNALELDDSALYLCASSPNLGAGGVDEQFFGPGTRLTVL.

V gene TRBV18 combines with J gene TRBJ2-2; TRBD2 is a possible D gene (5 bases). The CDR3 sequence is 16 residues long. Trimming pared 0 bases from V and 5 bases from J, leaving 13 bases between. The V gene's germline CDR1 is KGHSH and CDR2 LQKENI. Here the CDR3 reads CASSPPSGPNTGELFF. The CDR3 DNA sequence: TGTGCCAGCTCACCACCGAGCGGTCCTAATACCGGGGAGCTGTTTTTT. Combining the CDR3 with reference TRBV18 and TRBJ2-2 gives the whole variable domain NAGVMQNPRHLVRRRGQEARLRCSPMKGHSHVYWYRQLPEEGLKFMVYLQKENIIDESGMPKERFSAEFPKEGPSILRIQQVVRGDSAAYFCASSPPSGPNTGELFFGEGSRLTVL.

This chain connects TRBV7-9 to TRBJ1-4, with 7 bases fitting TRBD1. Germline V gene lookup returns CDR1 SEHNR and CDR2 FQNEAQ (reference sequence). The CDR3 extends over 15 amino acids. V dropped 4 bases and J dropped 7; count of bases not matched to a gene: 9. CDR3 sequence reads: CASSYLRGVGEKLFF. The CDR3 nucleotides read TGTGCCAGCAGCTACCTCAGGGGGGTTGGTGAAAAACTGTTTTTT.

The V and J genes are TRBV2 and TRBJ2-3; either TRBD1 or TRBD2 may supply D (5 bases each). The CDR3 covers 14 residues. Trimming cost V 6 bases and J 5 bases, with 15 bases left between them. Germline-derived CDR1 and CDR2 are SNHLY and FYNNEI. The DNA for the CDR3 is TGTGCCAGCAGGTGGGACCGGGTGATAGATACGCAGTATTTT. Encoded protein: CASRWDRVIDTQYF.

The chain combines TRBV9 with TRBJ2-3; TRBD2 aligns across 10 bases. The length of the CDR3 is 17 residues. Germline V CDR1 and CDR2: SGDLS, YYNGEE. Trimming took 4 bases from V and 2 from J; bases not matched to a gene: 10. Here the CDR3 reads CASSSRASGSFTDTQYF. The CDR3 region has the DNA TGTGCCAGCAGCTCGAGGGCTAGCGGGAGTTTCACAGATACGCAGTATTTT.

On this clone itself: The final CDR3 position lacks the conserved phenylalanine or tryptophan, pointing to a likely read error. CDR3 region: CASSQEGRPDSPLHL. CDR3 in DNA: TGCGCCAGCAGCCAAGAAGGACGGCCAGATTCACCCCTCCACCTT. The chain joins TRBV4-1 to TRBJ1-6, with D hard to call. The V end was cut by 0 bases, the J end by 8 bases, with 11 bases between. The CDR3 has 15 amino acids. Germline CDR1 reads MGHRA; CDR2 reads YSYEKL.

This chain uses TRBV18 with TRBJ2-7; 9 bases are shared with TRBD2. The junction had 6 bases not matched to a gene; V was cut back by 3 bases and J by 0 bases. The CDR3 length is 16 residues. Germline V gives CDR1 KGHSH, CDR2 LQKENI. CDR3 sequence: CASSPTGSGSSYEQYF. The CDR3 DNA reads TGTGCCAGCTCACCGACGGGTAGCGGGAGCTCCTACGAGCAGTACTTC.

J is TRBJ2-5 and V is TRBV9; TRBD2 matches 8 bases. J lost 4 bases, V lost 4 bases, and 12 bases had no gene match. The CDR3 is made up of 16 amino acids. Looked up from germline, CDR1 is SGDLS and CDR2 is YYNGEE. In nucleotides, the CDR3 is TGTGCCAGCAGCCCGGGGGGGACCCTTGACCGAGAGACCCAGTACTTC. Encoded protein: CASSPGGTLDRETQYF.

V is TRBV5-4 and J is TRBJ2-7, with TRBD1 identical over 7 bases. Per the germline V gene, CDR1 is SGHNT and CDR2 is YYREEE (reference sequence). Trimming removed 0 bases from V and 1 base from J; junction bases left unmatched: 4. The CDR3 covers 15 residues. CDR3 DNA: TGTGCCAGCAGCTTGGGGGACAGCATTTCCTACGAGCAGTACTTC. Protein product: CASSLGDSISYEQYF.

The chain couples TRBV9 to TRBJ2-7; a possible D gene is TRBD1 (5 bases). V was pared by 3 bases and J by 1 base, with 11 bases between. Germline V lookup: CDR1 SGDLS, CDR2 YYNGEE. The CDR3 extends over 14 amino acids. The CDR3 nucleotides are TGTGCCAGCAGCGCTTCAGCAGGGTCCTACGAGCAGTACTTC. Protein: CASSASAGSYEQYF.

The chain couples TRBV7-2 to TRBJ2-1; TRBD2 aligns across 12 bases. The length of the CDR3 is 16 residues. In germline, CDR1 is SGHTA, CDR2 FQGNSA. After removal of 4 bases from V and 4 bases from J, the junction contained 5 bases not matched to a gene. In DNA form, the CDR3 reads TGTGCCAGCAGCTCTTCTAGCGGGAGGGGGTACAATGAGCAGTTCTTC. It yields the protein CASSSSSGRGYNEQFF.

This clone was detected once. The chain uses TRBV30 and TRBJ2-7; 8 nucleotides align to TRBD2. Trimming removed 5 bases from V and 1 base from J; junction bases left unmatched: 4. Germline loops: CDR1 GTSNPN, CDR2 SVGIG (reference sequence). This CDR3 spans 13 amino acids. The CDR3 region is CAWREGGSYEQYF. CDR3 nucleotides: TGTGCCTGGCGGGAGGGGGGGTCCTACGAGCAGTACTTC.

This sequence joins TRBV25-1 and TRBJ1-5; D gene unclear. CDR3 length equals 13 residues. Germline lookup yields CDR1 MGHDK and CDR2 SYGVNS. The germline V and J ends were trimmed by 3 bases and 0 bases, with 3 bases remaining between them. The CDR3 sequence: CASSDYSNQPQHF. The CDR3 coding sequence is TGTGCCAGCAGTGATTATAGCAATCAGCCCCAGCATTTT. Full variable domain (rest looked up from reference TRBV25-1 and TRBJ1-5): EADIYQTPRYLVIGTGKKITLECSQTMGHDKMYWYQQDPGMELHLIHYSYGVNSTEKGDLSSESTVSRIRTEHFPLTLESARPSHTSQYLCASSDYSNQPQHFGDGTRLSIL.

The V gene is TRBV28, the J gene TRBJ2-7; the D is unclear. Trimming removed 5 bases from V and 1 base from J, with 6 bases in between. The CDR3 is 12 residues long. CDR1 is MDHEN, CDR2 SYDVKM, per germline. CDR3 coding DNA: TGTGCCAGCAGTCCACCATCCTACGAGCAGTACTTC. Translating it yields CASSPPSYEQYF.

The CDR3 loop is CASSEEWGSNQPQHF. CDR3 sequence (DNA): TGTGCCAGCAGTGAAGAATGGGGTAGCAATCAGCCCCAGCATTTT. This sequence joins TRBV6-1 and TRBJ1-5; D is undetermined. Germline CDR1 is MNHNS and CDR2 is SASEGT. The V end was cut by 1 base, the J end by 0 bases, with 7 bases between. CDR3 length equals 15 residues.

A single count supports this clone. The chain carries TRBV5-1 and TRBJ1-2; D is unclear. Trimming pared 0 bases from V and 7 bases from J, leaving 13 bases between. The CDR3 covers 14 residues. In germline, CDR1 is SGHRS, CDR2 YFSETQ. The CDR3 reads CASSLDTLRSGYTF. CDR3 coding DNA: TGCGCCAGCAGCTTGGACACTCTTAGGAGTGGCTACACCTTC.

CDR3: CASSSIAGVLQETQYF. CDR3 nucleotides: TGTGCCAGCAGCTCGATAGCGGGGGTACTCCAAGAGACCCAGTACTTC. The rearrangement uses TRBV7-9 and TRBJ2-5, with TRBD2 matching 9 bases. With 4 bases clipped from V and 1 base from J, the junction kept 7 bases outside the gene matches. Per the germline V gene, CDR1 is SEHNR and CDR2 is FQNEAQ (reference sequence). The CDR3 loop spans 16 amino acids. The whole variable domain, filled in from reference TRBV7-9 and TRBJ2-5, reads DTGVSQNPRHKITKRGQNVTFRCDPISEHNRLYWYRQTLGQGPEFLTYFQNEAQLEKSRLLSDRFSAERPKGSFSTLEIQRTEQGDSAMYLCASSSIAGVLQETQYFGPGTRLLVL.

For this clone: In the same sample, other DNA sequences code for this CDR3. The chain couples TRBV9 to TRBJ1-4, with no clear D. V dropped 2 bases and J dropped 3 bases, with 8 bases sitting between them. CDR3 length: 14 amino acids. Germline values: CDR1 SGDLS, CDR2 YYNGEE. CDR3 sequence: CASSVGGSNEKLFF. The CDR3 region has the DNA TGTGCCAGCAGCGTTGGAGGGTCTAATGAAAAACTGTTTTTT.

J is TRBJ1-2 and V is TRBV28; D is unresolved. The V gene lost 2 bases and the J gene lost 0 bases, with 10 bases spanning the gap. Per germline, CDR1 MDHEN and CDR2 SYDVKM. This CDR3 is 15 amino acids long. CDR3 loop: CASSLQLLANYGYTF. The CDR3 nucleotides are TGTGCCAGCAGTTTACAGCTCTTAGCTAACTATGGCTACACCTTC.

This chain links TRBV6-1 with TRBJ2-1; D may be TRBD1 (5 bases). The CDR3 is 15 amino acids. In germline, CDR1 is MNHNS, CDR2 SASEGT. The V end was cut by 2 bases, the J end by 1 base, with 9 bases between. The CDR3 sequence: CASSEQGWSYNEQFF. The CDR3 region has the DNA TGTGCCAGCAGTGAACAGGGTTGGTCCTACAATGAGCAGTTCTTC.

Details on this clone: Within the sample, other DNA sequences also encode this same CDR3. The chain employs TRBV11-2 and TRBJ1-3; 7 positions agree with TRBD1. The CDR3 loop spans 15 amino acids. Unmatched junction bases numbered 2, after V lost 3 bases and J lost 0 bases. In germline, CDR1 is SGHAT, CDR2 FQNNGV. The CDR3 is CASSLGQSSGNTIYF. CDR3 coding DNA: TGTGCCAGCAGCTTGGGACAGAGCTCTGGAAACACCATATATTTT.

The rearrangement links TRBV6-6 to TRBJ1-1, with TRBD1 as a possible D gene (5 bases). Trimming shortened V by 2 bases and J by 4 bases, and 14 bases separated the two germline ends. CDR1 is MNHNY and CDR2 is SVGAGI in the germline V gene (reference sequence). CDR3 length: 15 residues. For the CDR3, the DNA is TGTGCCAGCAGTTACATGGGCAGGGAAGGCACTGAAGCTTTCTTT. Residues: CASSYMGREGTEAFF.

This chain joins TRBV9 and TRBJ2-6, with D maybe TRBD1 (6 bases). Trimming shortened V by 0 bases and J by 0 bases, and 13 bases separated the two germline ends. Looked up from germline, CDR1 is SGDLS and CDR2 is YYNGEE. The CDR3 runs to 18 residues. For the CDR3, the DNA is TGTGCCAGCAGCGTAGAAGGGGGACCTTCCTCTGGGGCCAACGTCCTGACTTTC. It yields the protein CASSVEGGPSSGANVLTF.

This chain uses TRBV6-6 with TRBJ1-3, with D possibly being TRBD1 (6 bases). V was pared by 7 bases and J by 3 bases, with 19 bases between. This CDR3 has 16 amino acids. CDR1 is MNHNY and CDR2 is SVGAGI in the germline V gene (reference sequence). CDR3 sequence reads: CASTPPGGRDGNTIYF. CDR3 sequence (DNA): TGTGCCAGCACTCCCCCCGGGGGGCGCGATGGAAACACCATATATTTT.

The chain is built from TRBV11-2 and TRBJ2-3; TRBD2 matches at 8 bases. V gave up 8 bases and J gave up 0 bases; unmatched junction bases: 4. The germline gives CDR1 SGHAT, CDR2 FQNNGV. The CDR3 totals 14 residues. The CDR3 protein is CASAPGGSTDTQYF. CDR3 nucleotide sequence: TGTGCCAGCGCGCCGGGAGGGAGCACAGATACGCAGTATTTT.

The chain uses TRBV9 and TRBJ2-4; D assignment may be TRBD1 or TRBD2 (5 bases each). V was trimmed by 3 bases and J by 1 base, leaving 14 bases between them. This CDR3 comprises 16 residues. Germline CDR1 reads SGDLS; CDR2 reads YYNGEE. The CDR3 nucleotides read TGTGCCAGCAGCGAGGGACCCGACGCGGCCAAAAACATTCAGTACTTC. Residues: CASSEGPDAAKNIQYF.

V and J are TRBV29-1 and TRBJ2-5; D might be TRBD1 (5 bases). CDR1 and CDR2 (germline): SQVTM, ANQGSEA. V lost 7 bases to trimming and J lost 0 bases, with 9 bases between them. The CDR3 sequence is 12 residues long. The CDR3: CSALTDQETQYF. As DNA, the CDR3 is TGCAGCGCCCTGACAGACCAAGAGACCCAGTACTTC.